These 2 T cell receptor beta chains came from one sample sequenced in a study of OX40 agonist ivuxolimab in advanced cancers. Sequenced by immunoSEQ multiplex PCR; TCRdb stores in-frame clones only, minus some. The data contain under 85,000 clones, roughly 78% of them seen just once; the ten biggest clones take up 5% to 6.5%. Sequenced here: CD4+ or CD8+ T cells sorted from blood, sampled in a trial of the OX40 agonist ivuxolimab. The origin of the receptors is an adult with an advanced solid tumor such as melanoma, head and neck, liver or kidney cancer.

The rearrangement joins TRBV6-1 to TRBJ2-1; 8 nucleotides align to TRBD2. The germline gives CDR1 MNHNS, CDR2 SASEGT. The CDR3 extends over 15 amino acids. Losses at the gene ends were 6 bases for V and 7 bases for J; bases not matched to a gene: 11. CDR3 in amino acids: CASREIAGSGNEQFF. The CDR3 bases are TGTGCCAGCAGGGAAATAGCGGGATCGGGTAATGAGCAGTTCTTC.

The chain couples TRBV10-3 to TRBJ1-3; no clear D. CDR3 length: 16 amino acids. Trimming cost V 6 bases and J 0 bases, with 15 bases left between them. Looked up from germline, CDR1 is ENHRY and CDR2 is SYGVKD. The CDR3 spells CAIRPYAAFSGNTIYF. Written as DNA, the CDR3 is TGTGCCATCAGACCTTACGCAGCCTTCTCTGGAAACACCATATATTTT.